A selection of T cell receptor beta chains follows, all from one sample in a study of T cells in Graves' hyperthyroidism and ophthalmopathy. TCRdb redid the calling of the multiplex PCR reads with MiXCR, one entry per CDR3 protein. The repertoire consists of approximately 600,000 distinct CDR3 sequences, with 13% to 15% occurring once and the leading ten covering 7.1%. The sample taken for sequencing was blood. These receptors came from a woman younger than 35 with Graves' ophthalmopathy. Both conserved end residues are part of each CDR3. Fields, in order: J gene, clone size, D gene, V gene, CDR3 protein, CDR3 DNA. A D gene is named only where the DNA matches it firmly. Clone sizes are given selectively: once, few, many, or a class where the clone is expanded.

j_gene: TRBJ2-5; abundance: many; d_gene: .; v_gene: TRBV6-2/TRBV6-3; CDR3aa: CASSYSRRGQPLSGSETQYF; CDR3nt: TGTGCCAGCAGTTACTCTCGACGGGGACAGCCCTTAAGCGGGTCAGAGACCCAGTACTTC
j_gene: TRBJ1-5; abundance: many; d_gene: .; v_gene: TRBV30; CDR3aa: CAWSVGLIYQPQHF; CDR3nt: TGTGCCTGGAGTGTGGGGCTTATATATCAGCCCCAGCATTTT
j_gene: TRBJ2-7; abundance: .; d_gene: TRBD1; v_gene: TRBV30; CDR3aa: CAWSTGVKQYF; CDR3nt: TGTGCCTGGAGTACAGGGGTAAAGCAGTACTTC
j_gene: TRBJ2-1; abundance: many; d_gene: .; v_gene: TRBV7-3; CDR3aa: CASSQQPTSNNEQFF; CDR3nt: TGTGCCAGCAGCCAACAACCGACTAGTAATAATGAGCAGTTCTTC
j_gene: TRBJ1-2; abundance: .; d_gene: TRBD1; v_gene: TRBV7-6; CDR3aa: CASSSDRGGYRGYTF; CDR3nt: TGTGCCAGCAGCTCGGACAGGGGCGGCTATCGTGGCTACACCTTC
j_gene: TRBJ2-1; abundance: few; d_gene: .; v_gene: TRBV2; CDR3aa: CASSRPDNEQFF; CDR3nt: TGTGCCAGCAGCAGGCCGGACAATGAGCAGTTCTTC
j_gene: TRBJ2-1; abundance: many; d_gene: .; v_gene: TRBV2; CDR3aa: CASSGGGNEQFF; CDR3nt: TGTGCCAGCAGTGGAGGAGGCAATGAGCAGTTCTTC
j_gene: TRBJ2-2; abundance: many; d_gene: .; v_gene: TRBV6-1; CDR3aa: CAIKDENTGELFF; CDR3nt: TGTGCCATAAAAGACGAGAACACCGGGGAGCTGTTTTTT
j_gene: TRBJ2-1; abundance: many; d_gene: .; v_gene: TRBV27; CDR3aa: CASSITGLGNEQFF; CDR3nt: TGTGCCAGCAGCATAACGGGATTGGGCAATGAGCAGTTCTTC
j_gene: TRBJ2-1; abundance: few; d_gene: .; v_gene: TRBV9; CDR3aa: CASGDRDWGEQFF; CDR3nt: TGTGCCAGCGGAGACAGGGACTGGGGTGAGCAGTTCTTC
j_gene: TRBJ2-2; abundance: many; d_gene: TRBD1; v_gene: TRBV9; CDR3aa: CASSVGPPGTGGTGELFF; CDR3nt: TGTGCCAGCAGCGTAGGCCCGCCCGGGACAGGGGGCACCGGGGAGCTGTTTTTT
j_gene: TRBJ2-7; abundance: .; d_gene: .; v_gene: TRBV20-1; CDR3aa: CSARGVVTTYEQYF; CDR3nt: TGCAGTGCTCGAGGGGTAGTAACAACCTACGAGCAGTACTTC
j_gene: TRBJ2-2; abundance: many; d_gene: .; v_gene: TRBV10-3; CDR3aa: CAISERRTGELFF; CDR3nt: TGTGCCATCAGTGAGCGAAGGACCGGGGAGCTGTTTTTT
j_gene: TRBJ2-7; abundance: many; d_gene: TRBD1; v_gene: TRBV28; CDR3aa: CASRGRTGTYEQYF; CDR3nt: TGTGCCAGCAGAGGTAGGACAGGGACCTACGAGCAGTACTTC
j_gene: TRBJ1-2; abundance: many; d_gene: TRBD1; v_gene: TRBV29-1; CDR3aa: CSVAGTGAGYGYTF; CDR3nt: TGCAGCGTTGCCGGGACAGGGGCGGGGTATGGCTACACCTTC
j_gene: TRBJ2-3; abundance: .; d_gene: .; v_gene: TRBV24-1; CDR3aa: CATSDWLTGTISTDTQYF; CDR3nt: TGTGCCACCAGTGATTGGCTGACAGGAACGATTAGCACAGATACGCAGTATTTT
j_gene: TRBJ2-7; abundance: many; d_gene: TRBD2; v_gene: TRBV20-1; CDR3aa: CSASDEGLAGAYEQYF; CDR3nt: TGCAGTGCTAGCGATGAGGGTCTAGCGGGAGCCTACGAGCAGTACTTC
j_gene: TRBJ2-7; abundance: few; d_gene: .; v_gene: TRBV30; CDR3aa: CAWTNKQDLSSEQYF; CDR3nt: TGTGCCTGGACCAACAAACAGGACCTGTCGAGCGAGCAGTACTTC
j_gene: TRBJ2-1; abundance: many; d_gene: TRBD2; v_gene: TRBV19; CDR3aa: CASSSGLAGVDEQFF; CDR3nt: TGCGCCAGCAGTTCGGGACTAGCGGGAGTGGATGAGCAGTTCTTC
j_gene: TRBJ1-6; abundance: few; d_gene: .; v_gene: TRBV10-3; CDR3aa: CAISEQDSPLHF; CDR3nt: TGTGCCATCAGTGAACAGGATTCACCCCTCCACTTT
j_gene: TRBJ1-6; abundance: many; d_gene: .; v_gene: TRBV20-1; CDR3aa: CSARPRVGARRNSPLHF; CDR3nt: TGCAGTGCTAGACCTAGAGTAGGGGCACGTAGAAATTCACCCCTCCACTTT
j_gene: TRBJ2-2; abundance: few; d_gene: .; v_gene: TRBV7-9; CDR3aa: CASRNIYTGELFF; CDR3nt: TGTGCCAGCCGTAACATCTACACCGGGGAGCTGTTTTTT
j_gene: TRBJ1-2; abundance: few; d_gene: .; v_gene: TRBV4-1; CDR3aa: CASSQLIWVAPYGYTF; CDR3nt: TGCGCCAGCAGCCAACTCATTTGGGTAGCGCCGTATGGCTACACCTTC
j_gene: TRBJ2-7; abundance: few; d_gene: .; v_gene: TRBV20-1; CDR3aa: CSATTGSNKEQYF; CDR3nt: TGCAGTGCTACCACCGGGAGCAACAAAGAGCAGTACTTC
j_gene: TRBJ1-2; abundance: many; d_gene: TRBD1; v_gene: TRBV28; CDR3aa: CASSRTGQDYTF; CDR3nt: TGTGCCAGCAGTAGGACAGGGCAGGACTACACCTTC
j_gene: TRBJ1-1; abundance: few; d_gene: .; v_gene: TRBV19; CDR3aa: CASCSSANTEAFF; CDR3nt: TGTGCCAGTTGCAGCTCAGCTAACACTGAAGCTTTCTTT
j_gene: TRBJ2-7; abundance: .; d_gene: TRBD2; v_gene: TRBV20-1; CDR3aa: CRGVAGGSYEQYF; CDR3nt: TGCAGGGGGGTAGCGGGAGGTTCCTACGAGCAGTACTTC
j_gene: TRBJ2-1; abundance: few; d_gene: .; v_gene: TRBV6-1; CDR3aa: CASEIGGQQFF; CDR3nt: TGTGCCAGCGAGATCGGGGGGCAGCAGTTCTTC
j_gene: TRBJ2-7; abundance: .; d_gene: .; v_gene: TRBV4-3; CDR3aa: CASTPARDFSYEQYF; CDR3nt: TGCGCCAGCACCCCGGCCAGGGATTTCTCCTACGAGCAGTACTTC
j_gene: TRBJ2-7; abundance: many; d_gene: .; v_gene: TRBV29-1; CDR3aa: CSVAASAPGSEQYF; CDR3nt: TGCAGCGTGGCGGCCTCCGCCCCGGGGAGCGAGCAGTACTTC
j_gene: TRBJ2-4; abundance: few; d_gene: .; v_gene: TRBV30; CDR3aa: CAWRAPGGVNIQYF; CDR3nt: TGTGCCTGGAGAGCTCCCGGGGGCGTAAACATTCAGTACTTC
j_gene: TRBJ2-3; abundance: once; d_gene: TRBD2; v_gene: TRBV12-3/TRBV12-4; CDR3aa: CASSPNGLAGGPGDTQYF; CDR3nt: TGTGCCAGCAGTCCAAACGGACTAGCGGGAGGGCCAGGAGATACGCAGTATTTT
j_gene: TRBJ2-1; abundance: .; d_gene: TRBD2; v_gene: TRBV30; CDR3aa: CAWGRTSGMNEQFF; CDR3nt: TGTGCCTGGGGAAGGACTAGCGGTATGAATGAGCAGTTCTTC
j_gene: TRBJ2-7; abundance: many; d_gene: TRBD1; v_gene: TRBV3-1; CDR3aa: CASSQEDRVIDEQYF; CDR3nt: TGTGCCAGCAGCCAAGAGGACAGGGTGATCGACGAGCAGTACTTC
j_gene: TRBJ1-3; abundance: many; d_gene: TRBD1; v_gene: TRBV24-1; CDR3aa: CATSESGTGGNTIYF; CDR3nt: TGTGCCACCAGTGAGTCTGGGACAGGTGGAAACACCATATATTTT
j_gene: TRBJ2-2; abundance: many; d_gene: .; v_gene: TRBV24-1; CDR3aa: CATAQGFNTGELFF; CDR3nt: TGTGCCACCGCCCAGGGATTTAACACCGGGGAGCTGTTTTTT
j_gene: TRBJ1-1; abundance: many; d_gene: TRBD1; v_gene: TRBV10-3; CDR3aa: CAIKGGTGFDTEAFF; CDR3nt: TGTGCCATCAAGGGAGGGACAGGGTTTGACACTGAAGCTTTCTTT
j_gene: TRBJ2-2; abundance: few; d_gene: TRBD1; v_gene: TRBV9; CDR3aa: CASSYGTGGGPTGELFF; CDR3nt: TGTGCCAGCAGTTATGGGACAGGGGGCGGCCCCACCGGGGAGCTGTTTTTT
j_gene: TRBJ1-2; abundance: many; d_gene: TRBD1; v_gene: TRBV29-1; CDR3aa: CSVVGQENYGYTF; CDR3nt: TGCAGCGTTGTAGGACAGGAGAACTATGGCTACACCTTC
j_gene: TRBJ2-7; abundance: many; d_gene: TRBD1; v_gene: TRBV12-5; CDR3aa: CASGLATGGSSYEQYF; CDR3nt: TGTGCTAGTGGTTTGGCAACAGGGGGTTCCTCCTACGAGCAGTACTTC
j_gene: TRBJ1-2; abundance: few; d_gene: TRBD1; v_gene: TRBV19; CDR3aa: CASTPDRGRPLVYGYTF; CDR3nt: TGTGCCAGTACCCCTGACAGGGGGCGGCCCCTGGTATATGGCTACACCTTC
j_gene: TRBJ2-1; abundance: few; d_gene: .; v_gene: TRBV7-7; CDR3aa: CASSSSPYNEQFF; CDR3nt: TGTGCTAGCAGCTCCAGCCCCTACAATGAGCAGTTCTTC
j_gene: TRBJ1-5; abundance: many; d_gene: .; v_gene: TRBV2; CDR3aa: CASMRGAAVQPQHF; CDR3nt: TGTGCCAGCATGAGAGGGGCAGCCGTACAGCCCCAGCATTTT
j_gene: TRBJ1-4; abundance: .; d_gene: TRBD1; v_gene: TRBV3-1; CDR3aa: CASSRTKIRQGTNEKLFF; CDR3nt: TGTGCCAGCAGTCGCACCAAGATCCGACAGGGGACTAATGAAAAACTGTTTTTT
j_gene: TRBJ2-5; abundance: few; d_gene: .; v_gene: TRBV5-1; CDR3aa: CASGQGWKETQYF; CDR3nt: TGCGCCAGCGGTCAGGGGTGGAAAGAGACCCAGTACTTC
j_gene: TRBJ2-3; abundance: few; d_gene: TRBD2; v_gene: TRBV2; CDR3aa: CASSSDHTSVTDTQYF; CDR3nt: TGTGCCAGCAGCTCCGATCATACTAGCGTCACAGATACGCAGTATTTT
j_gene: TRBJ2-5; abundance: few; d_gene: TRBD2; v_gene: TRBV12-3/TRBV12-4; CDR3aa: CASSFGTSGSETQYF; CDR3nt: TGTGCCAGCAGTTTTGGGACTAGCGGGAGCGAGACCCAGTACTTC
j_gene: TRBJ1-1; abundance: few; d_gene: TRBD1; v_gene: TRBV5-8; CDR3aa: CASSLGTGGGTEAFF; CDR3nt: TGTGCCAGCAGCTTGGGGACAGGAGGGGGCACTGAAGCTTTCTTT
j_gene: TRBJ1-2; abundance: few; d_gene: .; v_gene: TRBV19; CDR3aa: CASSIDFRGNYGYTF; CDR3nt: TGTGCCAGTAGTATAGACTTCCGCGGTAACTATGGCTACACCTTC
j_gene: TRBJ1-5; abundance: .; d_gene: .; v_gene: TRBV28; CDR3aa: CASELWGESNQPQHF; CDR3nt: TGTGCCAGCGAACTCTGGGGGGAAAGCAATCAGCCCCAGCATTTT
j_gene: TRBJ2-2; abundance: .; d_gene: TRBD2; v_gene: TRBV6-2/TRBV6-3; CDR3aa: CASSYHGEGGVIGELFF; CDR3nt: TGTGCCAGCAGTTATCACGGGGAGGGTGGCGTAATCGGGGAGCTGTTTTTT
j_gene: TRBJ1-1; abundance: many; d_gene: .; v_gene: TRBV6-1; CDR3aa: CASSPAAVREAFF; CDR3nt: TGTGCCAGCAGTCCCGCGGCTGTAAGGGAAGCTTTCTTT
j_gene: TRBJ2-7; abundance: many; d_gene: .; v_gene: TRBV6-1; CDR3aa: CASSEGPYKARGHSYEQYF; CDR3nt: TGTGCCAGCAGTGAAGGCCCCTATAAAGCGCGGGGGCACTCCTACGAGCAGTACTTC
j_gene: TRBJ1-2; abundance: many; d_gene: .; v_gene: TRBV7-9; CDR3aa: CASSLARSGEDGYTF; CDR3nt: TGTGCCAGCAGCTTAGCGCGCTCGGGGGAGGATGGCTACACCTTC